Below, 24 T cell receptor beta chains from the same sample are listed, as sequenced in a study of shared clonotypes between healthy human individuals. Profiling relied on immunoSEQ multiplex PCR, and the TCRdb table lists in-frame clones only, not all of them. Here the sample spans over a million clones, about 84% being singletons. Sequencing used memory CD4+ T cells from PBMCs. Subset here: CD45RA-negative fraction. Receptor source: a man aged 18 to 35 in good health. Some clones in this sample may be carry-over from other donors' samples.

The chain has TRBV7-8 and TRBJ1-5; 9 positions match TRBD1. J was trimmed by 2 bases and V by 5 bases; bases with no gene match: 4. The CDR3 runs to 15 residues. CDR1 is SGHVS, CDR2 FQNEAQ, per germline. The CDR3 spells CASSPDRGGNQPQHF. CDR3 nucleotide sequence: TGTGCCAGCAGCCCGGACAGGGGAGGCAATCAGCCCCAGCATTTT.

This chain connects TRBV11-3 to TRBJ2-7; 8 positions agree with TRBD1. CDR1 and CDR2 (germline): SGHNT, YENEEA. V gave up 5 bases and J gave up 4 bases; unmatched junction bases: 4. The CDR3 is 13 residues long. The CDR3 sequence: CASSVTGGYEQYF. The DNA for the CDR3 is TGTGCCAGCAGCGTCACAGGGGGATACGAGCAGTACTTC.

The genes are TRBV6-5 and TRBJ2-1; TRBD1 might be the D (6 bases). Trimming left V 0 bases short and J 8 bases short, with 14 bases between. The CDR3 is made up of 15 amino acids. Germline V gene data show CDR1 as MNHEY and CDR2 as SVGAGI. CDR3 loop: CASSYSGAGAHEQFF. As DNA, the CDR3 is TGTGCCAGCAGTTACTCGGGGGCCGGGGCCCATGAGCAGTTCTTC.

This chain links TRBV9 with TRBJ1-1; tentatively, D is TRBD1 (5 bases). The CDR3 loop spans 13 amino acids. Trimming pared 3 bases from V and 8 bases from J, leaving 14 bases between. Germline assignment: CDR1 SGDLS and CDR2 YYNGEE. The CDR3 loop reads CASSAEGPGEAFF. CDR3 in DNA: TGTGCCAGCAGCGCAGAGGGGCCGGGAGAAGCTTTCTTT.

The chain joins TRBV27 to TRBJ2-7; 7 bases are a match to TRBD1. V lost 5 bases and J lost 0; bases outside the gene matches: 16. The CDR3 is 18 amino acids. Germline V gives CDR1 MNHEY, CDR2 SMNVEV (reference sequence). CDR3 region: CASSRPYHTGVGSYEQYF. CDR3 coding DNA: TGTGCCAGCAGTCGCCCCTACCACACAGGGGTCGGCTCCTACGAGCAGTACTTC.

This clone was detected a few times. The chain employs TRBV5-1 and TRBJ2-1, with 12 bases aligning to TRBD2. CDR3 length: 15 residues. Germline CDR1 and CDR2: SGHRS and YFSETQ. V lost 2 bases, J lost 8 bases, and 5 bases stayed unmatched. The CDR3 DNA sequence: TGCGCCAGCAGCTTCGTACTAGCGGGAGGTCATGAGCAGTTCTTC. Protein sequence: CASSFVLAGGHEQFF.

The rearrangement uses TRBV28 and TRBJ1-3; D gene uncertain. CDR3 length equals 12 residues. Trimming removed 8 bases from V and 4 bases from J, with 9 bases in between. Germline CDR1 is MDHEN and CDR2 is SYDVKM. CDR3 loop: CASWGQGNTIYF. The CDR3, as DNA: TGTGCCAGCTGGGGTCAGGGAAACACCATATATTTT.

V and J are TRBV6-6 and TRBJ1-4, with a weak D call TRBD1 (5 bases). The CDR3 length is 13 residues. The V and J ends lost 2 bases and 14 bases respectively, with 15 bases between them. Germline V gene data show CDR1 as MNHNY and CDR2 as SVGAGI (reference sequence). CDR3 bases: TGTGCCAGCAGTTACGGCCAGGGAGGTCGGCTGTTTTTT. Residues: CASSYGQGGRLFF.

The V gene is TRBV4-2, the J gene TRBJ2-3, with D maybe TRBD2 (6 bases). Germline assignment: CDR1 LGHNA and CDR2 YNFKEQ. CDR3 length: 15 residues. Trimming removed 0 bases at V and 0 bases at J, with 7 bases between. The CDR3 sequence: CASSQEDYSTDTQYF. The CDR3 bases are TGTGCCAGCAGCCAAGAGGACTACAGCACAGATACGCAGTATTTT.

DNA for the CDR3: TGTGCCTGGAGTGTACTGGGAAGTGGCGAGCAGTACTTC. Translating it yields CAWSVLGSGEQYF. The chain employs TRBV30 and TRBJ2-7, with D unclear. CDR1 is GTSNPN, CDR2 SVGIG, per germline (reference sequence). CDR3 length: 13 amino acids. The V end was cut by 0 bases, the J end by 6 bases, with 12 bases between.

Details on this clone: Within the sample, other DNA sequences also encode this same CDR3. This chain uses TRBV5-1 with TRBJ1-1; D ambiguous. The germline V gene has CDR1 SGHRS and CDR2 YFSETQ. The CDR3 length is 13 residues. V dropped 3 bases and J dropped 2 bases, with 8 bases sitting between them. The CDR3 region is CASSSTPNTEAFF. The CDR3 nucleotides read TGCGCCAGCAGCTCGACACCAAACACTGAAGCTTTCTTT.

Remarks on this clone: It differs at one base from a far larger clone, so likely a read error. Different DNA sequences within this sample yield the same CDR3. This chain links TRBV30 with TRBJ1-1, with unresolved D. V gave up 0 bases and J gave up 14 bases, with 13 bases separating them. This CDR3 spans 11 amino acids. Germline V CDR1 and CDR2: GTSNPN, SVGIG (reference sequence). The CDR3 region has the DNA TGTGCCTGGAGTGTACACAGAGCCGCCTTCTTT. The encoded protein is CAWSVHRAAFF.

The V gene is TRBV27, the J gene TRBJ2-6; no clear D. Looked up from germline, CDR1 is MNHEY and CDR2 is SMNVEV (reference sequence). V was cut by 7 bases and J by 0 bases, with 4 bases left in between. The CDR3 totals 13 residues. The CDR3 here is CASTPSGANVLTF. The CDR3 DNA reads TGTGCCAGCACCCCCTCTGGGGCCAACGTCCTGACTTTC.

Comment on this clone: The identical CDR3 is also encoded by other nucleotide sequences in the sample. This sequence joins TRBV20-1 and TRBJ2-1; possibly TRBD2 for D (6 bases). The CDR3 contains 11 residues. CDR1 is DFQATT, CDR2 SNEGSKA, per germline (reference sequence). The germline V and J ends were trimmed by 5 bases and 4 bases, with 6 bases remaining between them. CDR3 sequence (DNA): TGCAGTGCTGGGGGGTACAATGAGCAGTTCTTC. Amino acids: CSAGGYNEQFF.

The chain recombines TRBV28 with TRBJ1-4, with a tentative D call TRBD1 (6 bases). This CDR3 contains 13 residues. Germline V gene data show CDR1 as MDHEN and CDR2 as SYDVKM. V was clipped by 5 bases and J by 8 bases, with 12 bases between them. This CDR3 reads CASSEQGKEKLFF. CDR3 sequence (DNA): TGTGCCAGCAGTGAGCAGGGGAAGGAAAAACTGTTTTTT.

The rearrangement uses TRBV7-9 and TRBJ2-7; D is unclear. The ends were cut back, 1 base at V and 1 base at J, with 8 bases in the middle. From germline, CDR1 is SEHNR and CDR2 FQNEAQ (reference sequence). The CDR3 length is 14 residues. This chain's CDR3 is CASSLGRPSYEQYF. The CDR3 nucleotides are TGTGCCAGCAGCTTAGGACGGCCGTCCTACGAGCAGTACTTC.

The chain uses TRBV7-8 and TRBJ2-1; 7 nucleotides align to TRBD2. Germline loops: CDR1 SGHVS, CDR2 FQNEAQ. The J segment lost 8 bases and the V segment lost 1 base, leaving 14 bases of the junction unmatched. The CDR3 extends over 17 amino acids. The CDR3 loop reads CASSLGVGAGKSYEQFF. CDR3 in DNA: TGTGCCAGCAGCTTAGGGGTGGGAGCGGGAAAGTCCTATGAGCAGTTCTTC.

The chain recombines TRBV6-5 with TRBJ2-7; D remains unclear. Trimming removed 7 bases at V and 6 bases at J, with 16 bases between. CDR1 is MNHEY and CDR2 is SVGAGI in the germline V gene. The CDR3 runs to 13 residues. The CDR3 is CASKNLGRSEQYF. The DNA for the CDR3 is TGTGCCAGCAAAAACCTAGGTCGGAGCGAGCAGTACTTC.

The chain combines TRBV7-9 with TRBJ1-3; 7 positions agree with TRBD1. J gave up 3 bases and V 0 bases, and 2 bases lay outside the gene matches. The CDR3 length is 15 residues. The germline V gene encodes CDR1 SEHNR and CDR2 FQNEAQ (reference sequence). The CDR3 is CASSLADRVGNTIYF. The CDR3 DNA sequence: TGTGCCAGCAGCTTAGCAGACAGGGTTGGAAACACCATATATTTT. Supplemented by reference TRBV7-9 and TRBJ1-3, the full variable domain reads DTGVSQNPRHKITKRGQNVTFRCDPISEHNRLYWYRQTLGQGPEFLTYFQNEAQLEKSRLLSDRFSAERPKGSFSTLEIQRTEQGDSAMYLCASSLADRVGNTIYFGEGSWLTVV.

The chain recombines TRBV7-9 with TRBJ2-1; 7 nucleotides align to TRBD2. There are 16 residues in the CDR3. Germline V lookup: CDR1 SEHNR, CDR2 FQNEAQ (reference sequence). Trimming at V came to 5 bases and at J to 1 base, leaving 8 bases not matched to a gene. The CDR3 nucleotides are TGTGCCAGCAGCGTTTTAAGCGGGATATCCTACAATGAGCAGTTCTTC. This codes for CASSVLSGISYNEQFF.

The genes are TRBV30 and TRBJ1-1, with TRBD1 matching over 9 bases. Germline CDR1 reads GTSNPN; CDR2 reads SVGIG (reference sequence). With V trimmed by 3 bases and J by 4 bases, 6 bases remained unmatched. This CDR3 contains 14 residues. The CDR3 nucleotides read TGTGCCTGGAGACAGGGGGCTCATAGCACTGAAGCTTTCTTT. Translation gives CAWRQGAHSTEAFF.

V usage is TRBV7-8 and J usage is TRBJ1-1; D unresolved. The CDR3 is 15 amino acids. Germline CDR1 SGHVS, CDR2 FQNEAQ. The V end lost 5 bases, the J end lost 7 bases, and 20 bases lay between the germline ends. CDR3 sequence: CASSRRVGDSVEAFF. CDR3 nucleotides: TGTGCCAGCAGCCGACGGGTAGGCGACTCTGTTGAAGCTTTCTTT. Looking up the rest from reference TRBV7-8 and TRBJ1-1 gives the full variable domain: GAGVSQSPRYKVAKRGQDVALRCDPISGHVSLFWYQQALGQGPEFLTYFQNEAQLDKSGLPSDRFFAERPEGSVSTLKIQRTQQEDSAVYLCASSRRVGDSVEAFFGQGTRLTVV.

This clone was seen just once. CDR3 DNA: TGTGCCAGCAGCTTGGGCTGGGCCGGCGGTGAGCAGTTCTTC. Residues: CASSLGWAGGEQFF. J is TRBJ2-1 and V is TRBV5-5; D is unresolved. This CDR3 region has 14 residues. With 0 bases removed from V and 9 bases from J, the gap between germline ends came to 13 bases. Germline CDR1 is SGHKS and CDR2 is YYEKEE (reference sequence).

This clone was counted between two and nine times. The chain joins TRBV28 to TRBJ1-2; possible D gene TRBD1, 6 bases. Germline V lookup: CDR1 MDHEN, CDR2 SYDVKM. The CDR3 is 12 residues long. Trimming took 7 bases from V and 8 from J, leaving 14 bases between them. CDR3 region: CASITGRGGYTF. CDR3 bases: TGTGCCAGCATCACAGGGCGCGGCGGCTACACCTTC.